A single T cell receptor beta chain is shown here with its context. Its antigen is unidentified. This CDR3 contains 13 residues. The V gene lost 1 base and the J gene lost 4 bases, with 5 bases spanning the gap. Germline CDR1 and CDR2: MNHNS and SASEGT. This record belongs to a study of PD-1 blockade in mismatch repair-deficient tumors. Study context: Enrolled about 2012-2016, patients had progressing, pretreated mismatch repair-deficient cancers of over nine types. General study results and limits: Tumor-resident clones, often undetectable pretreatment in blood, expanded then contracted after pembrolizumab.

All patients were mismatch repair deficient, assessed by either PCR or immunohistochemistry. TCR sequencing covered three patients who responded to pembrolizumab. Assay: immunoSEQ multiplex PCR; the TCRdb copy retains only in-frame clones and omits some. Of about 38,000 clones in the sample, about 76% were seen once. The input for sequencing was peripheral blood, taken 4 weeks after starting pembrolizumab. The TCR sequence derives from an adult with mismatch repair-deficient cancer. The J gene is TRBJ2-1, the V gene TRBV6-1, with D hard to call. CDR3 sequence (DNA): TGTGCCAGCAGTGAAGACAGTTACAATGAGCAGTTCTTC. Translation gives CASSEDSYNEQFF.